This T cell receptor (beta chain) was recorded in a study of shared clonotypes between healthy human individuals. Study details: The plates for each donor numbered three CD4 naive, three CD4 memory, two CD8 naive and one CD8 memory.

CDR3 length: 14 residues. V was pared by 4 bases and J by 5 bases, with 9 bases between. CDR1 MGHRA and CDR2 YSYEKL come from the germline V gene. This clone was seen many times. Here immunoSEQ multiplex PCR was the method, and the copy in TCRdb shows in-frame clones only, minus some. The sample has approximately 120,000 clones; approximately 70% are singletons. The sequence was obtained from a woman in her twenties or thirties in good health. Source material: memory CD8+ T cells sorted from blood. Subset meaning: CD45RO+ cells pooled with CCR7-negative TemRA cells. V usage is TRBV4-1 and J usage is TRBJ1-6; D remains ambiguous. CDR3 nucleotide sequence: TGCGCCAGCAGCCTTACGGCGGATAATTCACCCCTCCACTTT. This sequence encodes CASSLTADNSPLHF.